The entry below describes one T cell receptor (beta chain). Sequencing was performed with immunoSEQ multiplex PCR; in TCRdb, only in-frame clones are kept and a portion is missing. In the table there are roughly 660,000 clones, approximately 88% of which are singletons. The germline CDR1 and CDR2 sequences are LNHDA and SQIVND (reference sequence). Between the trimmed V and J ends, which lost 5 bases and 3 bases, there was a span of 14 bases. The CDR3 spans 14 residues. These data are taken from a study of shared T cell receptors in the human thymus. The data also belong to a second study, concerning human thymus T cells. That paper notes: Congenital heart defects were the reason for the corrective surgery that the donors, healthy Finnish infants, were having. Corrective cardiac surgery supplied the resected thymus tissue. Related reports documented highly overlapping thymic repertoires among unrelated individuals.

The chain carries TRBV19 and TRBJ2-7, with D possibly TRBD2 on 6 matching bases. The sequence came from a boy under two years old with a congenital heart defect. Sequenced input: thymocytes. The DNA for the CDR3 is TGTGCCAGTAGTGATCATGGGGGGAGCTACGAGCAGTACTTC. It specifies CASSDHGGSYEQYF.